The subject of this entry is one T cell receptor beta chain. The clone's antigen remains unknown. Base qualities are not at hand, and no much larger clone is one base apart. The data are from a study of blood T cell repertoires in COVID-19 (dated by TCRdb to between 2020 and 2021). Regarding the complete study: Collaborator samples came from the United States, Italy and Spain and covered acute and convalescent phases of COVID-19. The material from the prospective study consisted of cDNA or gDNA derived from T cells, B-cell-depleted T cells, or PBMCs. The dataset comprised deeply sampled blood TCRbeta repertoires from subjects exposed to, actively infected with, or recovered from COVID-19. A freely available public database, intended as a resource for researchers studying the immune response to SARS-CoV-2, is where the repertoires were released. The samples were drawn from two sources: the first 160 participants of the ongoing ImmuneRACE study, and some 1,300 subjects contributed by 6 global collaborators. Sample metadata almost always included a de-identified subject ID, COVID-19 status, age in years and sex. Where HLA class I and class II types were available, the types were taken from metadata supplied by the sample provider, not from assay-based typing. Broader findings and caveats from the paper: Clinical and demographic metadata were provided uncurated, with the amount varying by source and participant.

Whole blood was collected in K2EDTA tubes by collaborating institutions according to the institutions' own protocols. Collaborator samples were shipped for TCRbeta analysis as frozen whole blood, isolated PBMCs, or DNA extracted from either sample type. The immunoSEQ Assay, a bias-controlled multiplex PCR, was used to amplify TCRbeta CDR3 regions from genomic DNA. Per the source publication's procedure: The number of nucleated cells in each sample was estimated by amplification of reference gene primers within the assay. To quantify the absolute abundance of each unique TCRbeta CDR3 rearrangement, sequence reads were collapsed and filtered. For each sample, productive Simpson clonality was calculated as the square root of Simpson's diversity index over productive rearrangements. The table was pulled from immuneACCESS by TCRdb, which kept in-frame rearrangements only. Such tables lose some clones; where checked, under half of the loss comes from unresolved V genes, and the rest has no known cause. D and trimming were read from the DNA, whereas the V and J calls and clone size are those reported in that table. The sample data list roughly 100,000 clones, and around nine tenths of these were observed just once. The leading ten clones occupy about 5.1% of the sample.

The receptor was isolated from a human donor in a cohort sampled during active COVID-19. The sequenced sample was peripheral blood.

In nucleotides, the sequence is TGTGCCAGCAGGGTGAACCCCGGCTCCTACGAGCAGTACTTC. It codes for CASRVNPGSYEQYF. The sequence links TRBV27 to TRBJ2-7, with the D gene not clear enough to name. The CDR3 sequence holds 14 residues, the cysteine and phenylalanine included. The sequence is cut down to CDR3 DNA, 42 bases in frame from base 1. V gives up 6 bases and J gives up 0 bases, and the segment between their germline ends measures 12 bases. The germline V gene (reference sequence) sets CDR1 to MNHEY and CDR2 to SMNVEV.